This entry describes one TCR beta chain. Its antigen is unknown. The data stem from a study of Ad26.COV2.S vaccination and SARS-CoV-2 variants. Notes on the study in general: Quantification of TCR breadth and depth may have yielded underestimates of total T cell responses. Participants given vaccine showed non-spike TCR breadth similar to that of placebo recipients.

The CDR3 has 12 residues. Trimming took 8 bases from V and 15 from J, leaving 20 bases between them. Germline V gene lookup returns CDR1 MNHEY and CDR2 SVGAGI. TCRdb's copy holds only in-frame clones and misses some; the assay was immunoSEQ multiplex PCR. Altogether about 400,000 clones are present, approximately 89% being singletons, with the ten largest covering under 2%. Treatment of the sample: around 19 received Ad26.COV2.S at low or high dose, single or two shots; 5 received placebo; per-sample allocation not given. Day 63 following the first vaccine or placebo injection was when the samples were taken.

The sample consisted of peripheral blood, taken in a trial of Ad26.COV2.S vaccine versus placebo. The rearrangement joins TRBV6-5 to TRBJ2-1; D remains unclear. The source is a person aged 18-60 years who received the Ad26.COV2.S COVID-19 vaccine or a placebo. This CDR3 reads CASDAPLRNRFF. DNA of the CDR3: TGTGCCAGCGATGCCCCACTGAGAAATCGGTTCTTC.